The 2 T cell receptor beta chains in this list originate from one sample, sequenced in a study of Graves' ophthalmopathy and Graves' hyperthyroidism. RNA transcripts served as template for amplifying TCR beta CDR3 sequences. After a first-round RT-PCR with HTBI primers, a second-round multiplex PCR was run. TCRdb analysed the multiplex PCR reads with MiXCR anew, one entry per CDR3 protein. The table includes over a million distinct CDR3 sequences, less than 45% detected once. Sequencing used peripheral blood or thyroid tissue (not recorded which). Receptor source: an adult man with Graves' hyperthyroidism.

This clonotype was recorded a few times. V is TRBV12-3 or TRBV12-4 and J is TRBJ2-7, with 7 bases fitting TRBD1. With V trimmed by 6 bases and J by 2 bases, 10 bases remained unmatched. This CDR3 region has 15 residues. CDR3 coding DNA: TGTGCCAGCAGCCCTACAGGGGACGAGACCTACGAGCAGTACTTC. It codes for CASSPTGDETYEQYF.

This clonotype was recorded a few times. The chain uses TRBV19 and TRBJ1-5; D remains ambiguous. This CDR3 has 17 residues. The germline V gene encodes CDR1 LNHDA and CDR2 SQIVND (reference sequence). Trimming shortened V by 3 bases and J by 4 bases, and 19 bases separated the two germline ends. This CDR3 is CASSISVWRQRNQPQHF. The CDR3 nucleotides are TGTGCCAGTAGTATTTCGGTATGGAGGCAGAGAAATCAGCCCCAGCATTTT. The variable domain in full, with the rest retrieved from reference TRBV19 and TRBJ1-5, is DGGITQSPKYLFRKEGQNVTLSCEQNLNHDAMYWYRQDPGQGLRLIYYSQIVNDFQKGDIAEGYSVSREKKESFPLTVTSAQKNPTAFYLCASSISVWRQRNQPQHFGDGTRLSIL.